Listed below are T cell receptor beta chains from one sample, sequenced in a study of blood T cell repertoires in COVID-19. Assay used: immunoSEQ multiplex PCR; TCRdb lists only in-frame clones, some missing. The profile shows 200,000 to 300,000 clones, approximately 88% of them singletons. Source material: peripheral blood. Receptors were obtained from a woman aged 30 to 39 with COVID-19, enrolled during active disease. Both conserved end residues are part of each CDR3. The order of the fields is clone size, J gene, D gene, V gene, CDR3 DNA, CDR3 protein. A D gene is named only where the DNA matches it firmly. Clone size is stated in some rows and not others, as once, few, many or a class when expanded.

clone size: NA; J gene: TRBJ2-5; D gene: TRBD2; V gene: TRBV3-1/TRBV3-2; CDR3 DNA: TGTGCCAGCAGCCCCCACCGCGGGGCGGGGGGTGGAGAGACCCAGTACTTC; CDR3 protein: CASSPHRGAGGGETQYF
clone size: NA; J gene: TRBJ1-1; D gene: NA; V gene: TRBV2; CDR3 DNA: TGTGCCAGCAGTGGACCGGGACTCAACACTGAAGCTTTCTTT; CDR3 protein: CASSGPGLNTEAFF
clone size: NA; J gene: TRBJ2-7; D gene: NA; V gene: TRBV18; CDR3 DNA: TGTGCCAGCTCACCCGCTGCGGGGCCTGGTTCCTACGAGCAGTACTTC; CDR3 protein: CASSPAAGPGSYEQYF
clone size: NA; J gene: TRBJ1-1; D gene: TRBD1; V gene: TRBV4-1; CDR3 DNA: TGCGCCAGCAGCCAAGATACAGGGGCCAGTGAAGCTTTCTTT; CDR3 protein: CASSQDTGASEAFF
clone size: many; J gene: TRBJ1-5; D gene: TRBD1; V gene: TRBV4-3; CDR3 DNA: TGCGCCAGCAGCCAAGATTTGGGGACAGGGGGCGCGGGCGCACAGCCCCAGCATTTT; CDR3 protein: CASSQDLGTGGAGAQPQHF
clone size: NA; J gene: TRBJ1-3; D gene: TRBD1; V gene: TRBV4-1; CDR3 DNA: TGCGCCAGCAGCCAGCCAGGACAGGGCCATATAGGAAACACCATATATTTT; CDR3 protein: CASSQPGQGHIGNTIYF
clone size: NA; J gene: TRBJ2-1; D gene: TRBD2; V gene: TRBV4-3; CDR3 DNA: TGCGCCAGCAGCCAGGGGGGGGCCTACAATGAGCAGTTCTTC; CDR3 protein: CASSQGGAYNEQFF
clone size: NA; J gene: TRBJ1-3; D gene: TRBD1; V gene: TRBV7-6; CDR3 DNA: TGTGCCAGCAGCCGGACAGGGCCTGGAAACACCATATATTTT; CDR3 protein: CASSRTGPGNTIYF
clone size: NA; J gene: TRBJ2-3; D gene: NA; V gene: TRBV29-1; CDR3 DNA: TGCAGCGTTACTGGACTCCTCACAGATACGCAGTATTTT; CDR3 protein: CSVTGLLTDTQYF
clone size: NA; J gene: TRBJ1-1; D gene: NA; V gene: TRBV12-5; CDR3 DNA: TGTGCTAGTGGTTTGGTCCCCAACATGAACACTGAAGCTTTCTTT; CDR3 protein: CASGLVPNMNTEAFF
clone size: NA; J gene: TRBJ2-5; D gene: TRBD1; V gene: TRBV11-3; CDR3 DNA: TGTGCCAGCAGCAACGGACAGGTCAGAGAGACCCAGTACTTC; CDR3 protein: CASSNGQVRETQYF
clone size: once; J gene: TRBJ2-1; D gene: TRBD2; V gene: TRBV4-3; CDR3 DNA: TGCGCCAGCAGCCCTTCTCAGCGGGGGGTGCATGAGCAGTTCTTC; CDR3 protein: CASSPSQRGVHEQFF
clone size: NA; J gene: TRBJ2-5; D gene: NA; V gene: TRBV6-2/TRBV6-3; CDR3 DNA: TGTGCCAGCAGTTTCAGGGGTTGGGGTGACGAGACCCAGTACTTC; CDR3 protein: CASSFRGWGDETQYF
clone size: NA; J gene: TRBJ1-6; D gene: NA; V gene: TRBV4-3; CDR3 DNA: TGCGCCAGCAGCCAGAACCGAGCTAATTCACCCCTCCACTTT; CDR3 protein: CASSQNRANSPLHF
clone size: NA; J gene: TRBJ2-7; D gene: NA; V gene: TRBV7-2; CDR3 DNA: TGTGCCAGCAGTCCTACAGGGCAGGCTTCCTACGAGCAGTACTTC; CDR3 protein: CASSPTGQASYEQYF
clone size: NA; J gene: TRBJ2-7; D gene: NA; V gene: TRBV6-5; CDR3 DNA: TGTGCCAGCAGTTACTCGGGGCAGGGGCCTACCTACGAGCAGTACTTC; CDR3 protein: CASSYSGQGPTYEQYF
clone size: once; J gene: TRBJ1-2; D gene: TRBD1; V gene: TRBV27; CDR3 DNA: TGTGCCAGCAGTTTGGGGGACAGGAGATACTACACCTTC; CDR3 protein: CASSLGDRRYYTF
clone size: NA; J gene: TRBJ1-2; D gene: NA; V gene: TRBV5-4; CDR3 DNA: TGTGCCAGCAGCCGGGAAGAAAGCGTGTATGGCTACACCTTC; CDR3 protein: CASSREESVYGYTF
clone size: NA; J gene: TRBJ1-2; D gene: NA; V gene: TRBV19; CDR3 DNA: TGTGCCAGTAGTATCGGAGGAGGCTATGGCTACACCTTC; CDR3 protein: CASSIGGGYGYTF
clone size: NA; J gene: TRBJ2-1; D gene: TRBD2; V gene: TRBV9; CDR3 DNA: TGTGCCAGCAGCGTAGGACCCAGCGGGAGTTCCTACAATGAGCAGTTCTTC; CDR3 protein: CASSVGPSGSSYNEQFF
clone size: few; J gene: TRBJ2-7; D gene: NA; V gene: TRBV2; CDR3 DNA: TGTGCCAGCAGAGGCGACAGGATCGGCCTCTACGAGCAGTACTTC; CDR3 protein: CASRGDRIGLYEQYF
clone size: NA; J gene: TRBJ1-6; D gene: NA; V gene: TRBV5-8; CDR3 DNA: TGTGCCAGCACCAATATACTAGGGATACCGGATAATTCACCCCTCCACTTT; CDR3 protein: CASTNILGIPDNSPLHF
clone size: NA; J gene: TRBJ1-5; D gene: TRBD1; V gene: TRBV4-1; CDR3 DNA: TGCGCCAGCAGCCGTGACAGGGGCCGTCAGCCCCAGCATTTT; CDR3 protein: CASSRDRGRQPQHF
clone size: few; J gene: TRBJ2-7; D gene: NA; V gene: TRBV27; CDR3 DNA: TGTGCCAGCAGTCCTGGGAGAGGGACAACCTACGAGCAGTACTTC; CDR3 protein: CASSPGRGTTYEQYF
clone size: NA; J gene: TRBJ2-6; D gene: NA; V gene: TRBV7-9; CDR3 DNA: TGTGCCAGCAGCCCGGGGGTCCCTGGGGCCAACGTCCTGACTTTC; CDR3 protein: CASSPGVPGANVLTF
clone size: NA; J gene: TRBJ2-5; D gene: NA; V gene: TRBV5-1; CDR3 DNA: TGCGCCAGCAGCTTGGAGCCCACGGAGACCCAGTACTTC; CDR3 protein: CASSLEPTETQYF
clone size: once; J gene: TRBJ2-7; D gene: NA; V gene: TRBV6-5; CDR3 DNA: TGTGCCAGCAGTTACGGGGCAGGGGACTCCTACGAGCAGTACTTC; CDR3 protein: CASSYGAGDSYEQYF
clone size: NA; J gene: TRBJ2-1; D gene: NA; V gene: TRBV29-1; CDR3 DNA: TGCAGCGTTGACGAAGGGGTAGGTTACAATGAGCAGTTCTTC; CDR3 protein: CSVDEGVGYNEQFF
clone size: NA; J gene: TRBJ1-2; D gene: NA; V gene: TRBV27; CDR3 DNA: TGTGCCAGCAGTTTACAACAGGGCTACTATGGCTACACCTTC; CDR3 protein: CASSLQQGYYGYTF
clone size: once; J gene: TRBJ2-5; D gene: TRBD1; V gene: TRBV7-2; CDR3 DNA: TGTGCCAGCAGCCCACGGAGCCGGGACAGCTTTAGGGGGGAGACCCAGTACTTC; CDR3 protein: CASSPRSRDSFRGETQYF